The 30 T cell receptor beta chains presented below share a single source sample, sequenced in a study of CD8 T cells in ankylosing spondylitis (dated by TCRdb to about 2017). The library was obtained by 5' RACE. The instrument was an Illumina HiSeq 2500. In TCRdb, the public reads were trimmed at Q25 with fastp and aligned with MiXCR, with productive beta chains retained. Rows merge per CDR3 protein into single entries with the most common DNA and genes. The sample table contains roughly 440,000 distinct CDR3 sequences; only one count was recorded for roughly 17% of them. Of the sample, approximately 0.97% falls within the top ten clones. The antigens of these receptors remain unknown. The paper as a whole reports these results and caveats: A TCR beta motif made up of fewer than 10 highly homologous amino acid variants appeared to be characteristic of blood from ankylosing spondylitis patients.

The sequenced material came from blood, either unsorted or a sorted T cell fraction (not recorded which). These receptors were collected from a male donor with ankylosing spondylitis.

A few counts support this clonotype. The chain employs TRBV9 and TRBJ1-2, with 7 positions matching TRBD1. CDR1 and CDR2 from the germline V gene are SGDLS and YYNGEE. J gave up 6 bases and V 5 bases, and 16 bases lay outside the gene matches. This CDR3 contains 16 residues. Written as DNA, the CDR3 is TGTGCCAGCAGTCGAACACCCCCGGGACAGACTAATGGCTACACCTTC. Translating gives CASSRTPPGQTNGYTF.

The chain uses TRBV6-1 and TRBJ2-1; 11 bases match TRBD2. With 5 bases clipped from V and 4 bases from J, the junction kept 7 bases outside the gene matches. Germline V gene lookup returns CDR1 MNHNS and CDR2 SASEGT. There are 16 residues in the CDR3. CDR3 amino acids: CASSPLASGGYNEQFF. CDR3 bases: TGTGCCAGCAGTCCTCTGGCTAGCGGGGGGTACAATGAGCAGTTCTTC.

This clonotype was seen more than once but under ten times. V gene TRBV18 combines with J gene TRBJ2-1; the match to TRBD1 covers 9 bases. CDR1 KGHSH and CDR2 LQKENI come from the germline V gene. The V gene end was trimmed by 3 bases and the J gene end by 9 bases; junction bases not matched to a gene: 3. The CDR3 runs 13 residues. The CDR3 is CASSPGTGPEQFF. CDR3 coding DNA: TGTGCCAGCTCACCGGGGACAGGGCCTGAGCAGTTCTTC. Supplemented by reference TRBV18 and TRBJ2-1, the full variable domain reads NAGVMQNPRHLVRRRGQEARLRCSPMKGHSHVYWYRQLPEEGLKFMVYLQKENIIDESGMPKERFSAEFPKEGPSILRIQQVVRGDSAAYFCASSPGTGPEQFFGPGTRLTVL.

This clonotype was seen more than once but under ten times. CDR3 region: CASSLAAGTGMSEQYF. The CDR3 coding sequence is TGCGCCAGCAGCTTGGCCGCCGGGACAGGGATGTCCGAGCAGTACTTC. The rearrangement uses TRBV5-1 and TRBJ2-7; TRBD1 agrees at 9 bases. In germline, CDR1 is SGHRS, CDR2 YFSETQ. The CDR3 is made up of 16 amino acids. With 0 bases clipped from V and 6 bases from J, the junction kept 10 bases outside the gene matches.

The chain has TRBV7-3 and TRBJ2-3; tentative D call: TRBD2 (5 bases). The V end was cut by 8 bases, the J end by 3 bases, with 9 bases between. Germline CDR1 reads SGHTA; CDR2 reads FQGTGA. This CDR3 is built from 12 residues. The CDR3 loop reads CASGSGTDTQYF. The CDR3 DNA follows: TGTGCCAGCGGATCGGGGACAGATACGCAGTATTTT.

Only a few counts were recorded for this clonotype. The chain has TRBV6-2 or TRBV6-3 and TRBJ1-1; D gene ambiguous. This CDR3 spans 16 amino acids. CDR1 MNHEY and CDR2 SVGEGT come from the germline V gene. Trimming shortened V by 6 bases and J by 1 base, and 18 bases separated the two germline ends. As DNA, the CDR3 is TGTGCCAGCAGACAAACCCCGGGCGGAGGGAACACTGAAGCTTTCTTT. Encoded protein: CASRQTPGGGNTEAFF.

The chain carries TRBV11-2 and TRBJ1-1; D possibly corresponds to TRBD1 (5 bases). V dropped 7 bases and J dropped 0 bases, with 21 bases sitting between them. The CDR3 sequence is 17 residues long. Germline V lookup: CDR1 SGHAT, CDR2 FQNNGV. In DNA, the CDR3 is TGTGCCAGCACCCTAGAGGGGTCCCGCAGATTGAACACTGAAGCTTTCTTT. Translation gives CASTLEGSRRLNTEAFF.

The chain carries TRBV20-1 and TRBJ2-1, with TRBD2 matching over 8 bases. V lost 6 bases to trimming and J lost 7 bases; unmatched junction nucleotides: 8. Germline-derived CDR1 and CDR2 are DFQATT and SNEGSKA (reference sequence). The CDR3 totals 13 residues. Written as DNA, the CDR3 is TGCAGTGCCCCAGGGCGGGGGGTAAATGAGCAGTTCTTC. It is translated as CSAPGRGVNEQFF.

This clonotype was seen more than once but under ten times. The chain carries TRBV10-3 and TRBJ1-1, with a possible D match to TRBD1 (6 bases). The length of the CDR3 is 14 residues. V was cut by 1 base and J by 3 bases, with 9 bases left in between. From germline, CDR1 is ENHRY and CDR2 SYGVKD. CDR3 nucleotide sequence: TGTGCCATCAGTGAGTTGTACAGGGACACTGAAGCTTTCTTT. Translation: CAISELYRDTEAFF.

The chain combines TRBV4-2 with TRBJ2-1; TRBD2 agrees at 12 bases. CDR1 LGHNA and CDR2 YNFKEQ come from the germline V gene. This CDR3 has 15 amino acids. V shed 2 bases and J 9 bases; nucleotides not matched to a gene: 5. CDR3 in DNA: TGTGCCAGCAGCCAATCGACTAGCGGGAGTGGTGAGCAGTTCTTC. Its translation: CASSQSTSGSGEQFF.

This chain connects TRBV7-2 to TRBJ2-5; TRBD1 agrees at 8 bases. The CDR3 is made up of 15 amino acids. The V and J ends lost 5 bases and 1 base, in that order; junction bases with no gene match: 6. Per the germline V gene, CDR1 is SGHTA and CDR2 is FQGNSA. CDR3 sequence: CASSLTGGTQETQYF. The CDR3 region has the DNA TGTGCCAGCAGCCTAACAGGGGGAACCCAAGAGACCCAGTACTTC.

This clonotype was counted ten times or more. The CDR3 DNA reads as TGCGCCAGCAGCTTGGAGTGGCGAGCGGGAAAAGGGACAGATACGCAGTATTTT. Amino acid sequence: CASSLEWRAGKGTDTQYF. The chain recombines TRBV5-1 with TRBJ2-3, with 7 bases aligning to TRBD2. The junction had 13 bases not matched to a gene; V was cut back by 0 bases and J by 3 bases. The CDR3 is made up of 18 amino acids. Per germline, CDR1 SGHRS and CDR2 YFSETQ.

This clonotype has more than one count but fewer than ten. The rearrangement joins TRBV5-1 to TRBJ2-1; 8 bases line up with TRBD2. There are 14 residues in the CDR3. Germline CDR1 reads SGHRS; CDR2 reads YFSETQ. Losses at the gene ends were 7 bases for V and 6 bases for J; bases not matched to a gene: 9. The CDR3: CASLPGGPGNEQFF. The CDR3 coding sequence is TGCGCCAGCCTCCCGGGGGGGCCGGGCAATGAGCAGTTCTTC.

This chain uses TRBV6-5 with TRBJ1-2; TRBD1 agrees at 7 bases. The CDR3 consists of 15 residues. CDR1 and CDR2 from the germline V gene are MNHEY and SVGAGI. With 2 bases clipped from V and 4 bases from J, the junction kept 7 bases outside the gene matches. In DNA form, the CDR3 reads TGTGCCAGCAGTTACCCGGGACAGAGGGTCTATGGCTACACCTTC. Protein product: CASSYPGQRVYGYTF.

The J gene is TRBJ1-2, the V gene TRBV11-2; 7 bases agree with TRBD1. The CDR3 has 13 residues. V lost 5 bases and J lost 4; bases outside the gene matches: 4. Germline V gene lookup returns CDR1 SGHAT and CDR2 FQNNGV. CDR3 DNA sequence: TGTGCCAGCAGCGCGGGACAGTTCTATGGCTACACCTTC. It is translated as CASSAGQFYGYTF.

The chain recombines TRBV20-1 with TRBJ2-7; D is unresolved. Looked up from germline, CDR1 is DFQATT and CDR2 is SNEGSKA (reference sequence). Trimming removed 4 bases from V and 4 bases from J, with 11 bases in between. The CDR3 loop spans 12 amino acids. The CDR3 region has the DNA TGCAGTGCTACATTTGAACGGTACGAGCAGTACTTC. It is translated as CSATFERYEQYF.

The J gene is TRBJ2-1, the V gene TRBV12-3 or TRBV12-4; D might be TRBD2 (6 bases). The V and J ends lost 2 bases and 10 bases respectively, with 15 bases between them. The CDR3 has 14 residues. As DNA, the CDR3 is TGTGCCAGCAGTTTACGGGGCGGGGTTGGAGAGCAGTTCTTC. Protein sequence: CASSLRGGVGEQFF.

This clonotype was picked up many times. The CDR3 spells CASSDQDYEQYF. CDR3 DNA: TGCGCCAGCAGCGACCAGGACTACGAGCAGTACTTC. This sequence joins TRBV5-1 and TRBJ2-7; D uncertain. The CDR3 totals 12 residues. Per the germline V gene, CDR1 is SGHRS and CDR2 is YFSETQ. V lost 4 bases and J 3 bases, leaving 8 bases between the germline ends.

This clonotype turned up a few times. The chain employs TRBV5-1 and TRBJ2-2; D might be TRBD1 or TRBD2, each matching 5 bases. Per germline, CDR1 SGHRS and CDR2 YFSETQ. This CDR3 is 16 amino acids long. The ends were cut back, 0 bases at V and 6 bases at J, with 15 bases in the middle. Here the CDR3 DNA reads TGCGCCAGCAGCTTGGTAGGGTCCGGGGCCGCCGGGGAGCTGTTTTTT. This translates into CASSLVGSGAAGELFF.

This clonotype was picked up many times. The chain recombines TRBV12-3 or TRBV12-4 with TRBJ1-5; perhaps TRBD1 as D (6 bases). The CDR3 has 14 residues. V dropped 8 bases and J dropped 6 bases, with 17 bases sitting between them. Here the CDR3 DNA reads TGTGCCAGCCGGGAAGGGGGAGGCGGTCAGCCCCAGCATTTT. Translation gives CASREGGGGQPQHF.

This clonotype appeared many times. The gene calls are TRBV24-1 and TRBJ2-1; D is uncertain. V lost 3 bases to trimming and J lost 5 bases, with 13 bases between them. Germline CDR1 KGHDR, CDR2 SFDVKD. This CDR3 has 15 amino acids. The CDR3 coding sequence is TGTGCCACCAGTGATGGAACCACAGAGGACAATGAGCAGTTCTTC. It yields the protein CATSDGTTEDNEQFF.

This clonotype was counted a few times. The chain joins TRBV11-1 to TRBJ2-1; 8 bases agree with TRBD2. CDR3 length: 19 amino acids. V shed 1 base and J 6 bases; nucleotides not matched to a gene: 17. Germline CDR1 reads SGHAT; CDR2 reads FQDESV (reference sequence). CDR3 loop: CASSLVGIDYLAGFNEQFF. The CDR3 nucleotides read TGTGCCAGCAGCTTAGTCGGGATAGACTACTTAGCGGGATTCAATGAGCAGTTCTTC.

The chain links TRBV30 to TRBJ1-5; weak D call: TRBD1 (6 bases). Trimming pared 5 bases from V and 5 bases from J, leaving 19 bases between. From germline, CDR1 is GTSNPN and CDR2 SVGIG (reference sequence). The CDR3 is 15 amino acids. The CDR3 protein is CAWATGSGGDQPQHF. DNA of the CDR3: TGTGCCTGGGCAACAGGGAGTGGAGGCGATCAGCCCCAGCATTTT.

This chain links TRBV7-9 with TRBJ1-1; 8 nucleotides agree with TRBD1. The germline V gene encodes CDR1 SEHNR and CDR2 FQNEAQ (reference sequence). Unmatched junction bases numbered 5, after V lost 3 bases and J lost 2 bases. The CDR3 contains 15 residues. DNA of the CDR3: TGTGCCAGCAGCTTGACAGGGGATGGTAACACTGAAGCTTTCTTT. Translated: CASSLTGDGNTEAFF.

As regards this clonotype: A read error is likely, as this CDR3 ends without the conserved phenylalanine or tryptophan. This chain uses TRBV20-1 with TRBJ1-1; D gene unclear. The CDR3 is 15 residues long. The germline V and J ends were trimmed by 0 bases and 1 base, with 12 bases remaining between them. From germline, CDR1 is DFQATT and CDR2 SNEGSKA (reference sequence). This chain's CDR3 is CSARDRAAANTEAFL. CDR3 sequence (DNA): TGCAGTGCTAGAGATCGTGCAGCGGCGAACACTGAAGCTTTCCTT.

This clonotype has at least ten counts. The J gene is TRBJ2-6, the V gene TRBV29-1, with D maybe TRBD2 (7 bases). Germline V gene data show CDR1 as SQVTM and CDR2 as ANQGSEA. This CDR3 comprises 15 residues. Trimming took 4 bases from V and 2 from J, leaving 12 bases between them. The CDR3 loop reads CSVAGGVTGANVLTF. The CDR3 nucleotides are TGCAGCGTTGCGGGGGGCGTTACTGGGGCCAACGTCCTGACTTTC.

The chain joins TRBV18 to TRBJ2-3; D is unresolved. Germline loops: CDR1 KGHSH, CDR2 LQKENI. The CDR3 extends over 13 amino acids. With 3 bases removed from V and 1 base from J, the gap between germline ends came to 5 bases. CDR3 DNA: TGTGCCAGCTCACCCACCCGCACAGATACGCAGTATTTT. Translated: CASSPTRTDTQYF.

CDR3 nucleotide sequence: TGTGCCAGCAGCCCCAGAGCGGGGGGAGCGTCCGTCGGGGAGCTGTTTTTT. Protein product: CASSPRAGGASVGELFF. The rearrangement links TRBV9 to TRBJ2-2; 9 bases align to TRBD2. The germline V gene encodes CDR1 SGDLS and CDR2 YYNGEE. The CDR3 length is 17 residues. The trim removed 4 bases at V and 7 bases at J, leaving 14 bases unmatched.

The chain employs TRBV10-2 and TRBJ2-6, with 8 bases lining up with TRBD2. The germline gives CDR1 WSHSY, CDR2 SAAADI. With 4 bases clipped from V and 4 bases from J, the junction kept 6 bases outside the gene matches. This CDR3 comprises 16 residues. CDR3 residues: CASSVSGGLGANVLTF. The CDR3 nucleotides are TGCGCCAGCAGTGTTTCGGGGGGGCTGGGGGCCAACGTCCTGACTTTC.

Ten or more counts support this clonotype. This chain joins TRBV10-3 and TRBJ1-5; D ambiguous. The germline gives CDR1 ENHRY, CDR2 SYGVKD. CDR3 length equals 14 residues. Trimming pared 3 bases from V and 7 bases from J, leaving 13 bases between. The CDR3 DNA reads TGTGCCATCAGTGAAAGCAGGACGGAACAGCCCCAGCATTTT. Protein product: CAISESRTEQPQHF.